This T cell receptor (beta chain) originates from a study of blood T cell repertoires in COVID-19. Study in general: The United States, Italy and Spain supplied acute and convalescent COVID-19 samples.

From germline, CDR1 is SGHVS and CDR2 FQNEAQ. CDR3 length equals 12 residues. V shed 8 bases, J shed 5 bases, and the junction held 3 bases outside the gene matches. Methods used by the authors: Estimation of nucleated cell counts relied on the amplification of reference gene primers. Repertoires were generated with immunoSEQ multiplex PCR, while TCRdb's copy carries only in-frame clones and drops some. V and J calls and clone size follow that table, whereas D and trimming were derived from the DNA. The sample carries some 27,000 clones, approximately 90% recorded once. The receptor comes from a human donor in a cohort sampled during active COVID-19. The specimen sequenced was peripheral blood. The chain couples TRBV7-8 to TRBJ2-3, with TRBD2 matching over 8 bases. The CDR3 spells CASHGGGDTQYF. The CDR3 DNA is TGTGCCAGCCACGGGGGGGGAGATACGCAGTATTTT.